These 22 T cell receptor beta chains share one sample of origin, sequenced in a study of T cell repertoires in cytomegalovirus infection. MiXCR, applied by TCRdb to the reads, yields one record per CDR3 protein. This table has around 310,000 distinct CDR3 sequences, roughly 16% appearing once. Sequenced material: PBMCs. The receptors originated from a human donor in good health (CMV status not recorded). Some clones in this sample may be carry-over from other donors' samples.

The CDR3 region has the DNA TGTGCCAGCAGGACGGGGGGCTATAATCAGCCCCAGCATTTT. Protein product: CASRTGGYNQPQHF. The V gene is TRBV6-2 or TRBV6-3, the J gene TRBJ1-5; D might be TRBD1 (6 bases). The V end lost 6 bases, the J end lost 4 bases, and 13 bases lay between the germline ends. Germline V lookup: CDR1 MNHEY, CDR2 SVGEGT. This CDR3 spans 14 amino acids.

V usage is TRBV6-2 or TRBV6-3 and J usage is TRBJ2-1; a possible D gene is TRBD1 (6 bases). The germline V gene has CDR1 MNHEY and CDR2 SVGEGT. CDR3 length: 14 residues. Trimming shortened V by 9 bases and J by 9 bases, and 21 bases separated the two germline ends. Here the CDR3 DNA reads TGTGCCAGTAACTGGGGGCCCGGGTACGGTGAGCAGTTCTTC. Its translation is CASNWGPGYGEQFF.

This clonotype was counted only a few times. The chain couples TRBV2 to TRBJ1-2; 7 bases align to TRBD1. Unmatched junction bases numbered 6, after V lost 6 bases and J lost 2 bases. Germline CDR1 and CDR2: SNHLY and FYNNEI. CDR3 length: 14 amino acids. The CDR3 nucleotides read TGTGCCAGCAGCGTGACAGGGTACAACTATGGCTACACCTTC. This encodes CASSVTGYNYGYTF.

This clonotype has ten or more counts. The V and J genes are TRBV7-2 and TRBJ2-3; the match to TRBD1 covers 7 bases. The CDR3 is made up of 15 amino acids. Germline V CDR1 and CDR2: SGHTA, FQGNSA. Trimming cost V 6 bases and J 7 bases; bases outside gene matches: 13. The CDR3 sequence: CASRADRSPLNTQYF. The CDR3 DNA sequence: TGTGCCAGCAGGGCGGACAGGTCCCCCCTGAATACGCAGTATTTT.

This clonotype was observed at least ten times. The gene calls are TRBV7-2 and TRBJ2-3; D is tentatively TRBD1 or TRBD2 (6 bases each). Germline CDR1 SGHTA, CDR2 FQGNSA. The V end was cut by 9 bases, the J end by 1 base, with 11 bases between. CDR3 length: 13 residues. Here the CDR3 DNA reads TGTGCCAGTTCCCGGGGGCGCACAGATACGCAGTATTTT. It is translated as CASSRGRTDTQYF.

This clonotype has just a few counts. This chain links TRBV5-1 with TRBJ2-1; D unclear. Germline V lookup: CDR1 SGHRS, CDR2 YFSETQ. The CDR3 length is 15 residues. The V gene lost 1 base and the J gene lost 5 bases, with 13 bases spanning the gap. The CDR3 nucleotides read TGCGCCAGCAGCTTGACACGCCTTTCGGACAATGAGCAGTTCTTC. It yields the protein CASSLTRLSDNEQFF.

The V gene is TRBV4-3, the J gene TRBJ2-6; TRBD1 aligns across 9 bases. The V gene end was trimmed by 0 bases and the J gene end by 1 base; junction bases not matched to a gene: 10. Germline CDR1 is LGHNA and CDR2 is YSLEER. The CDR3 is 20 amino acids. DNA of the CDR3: TGCGCCAGCAGCCAAGATAATCTCGGACAGGGGTGGTCTGGGGCCAACGTCCTGACTTTC. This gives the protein CASSQDNLGQGWSGANVLTF.

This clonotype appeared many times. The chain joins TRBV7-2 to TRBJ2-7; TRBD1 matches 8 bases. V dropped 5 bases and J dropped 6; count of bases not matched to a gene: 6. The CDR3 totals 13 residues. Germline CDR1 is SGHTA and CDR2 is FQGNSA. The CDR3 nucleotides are TGTGCCAGCAGCCCAGACAGGGGAGCCGAGCAGTACTTC. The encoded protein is CASSPDRGAEQYF.

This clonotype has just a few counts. CDR3 loop: CAISESDPFYGYTF. DNA of the CDR3: TGTGCCATCAGTGAGTCAGATCCCTTCTATGGCTACACCTTC. The V call is TRBV10-3, the J call TRBJ1-2, with unresolved D. V lost 0 bases, J lost 4 bases, and 9 bases lay in between. This CDR3 spans 14 amino acids. Germline V CDR1 and CDR2: ENHRY, SYGVKD.

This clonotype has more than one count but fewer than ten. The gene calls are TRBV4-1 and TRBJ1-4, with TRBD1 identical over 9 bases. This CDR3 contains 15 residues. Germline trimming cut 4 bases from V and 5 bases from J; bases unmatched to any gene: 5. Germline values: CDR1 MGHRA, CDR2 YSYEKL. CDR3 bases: TGCGCCAGCAGCCTGGCGGGACAGGGAAATGAAAAACTGTTTTTT. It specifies CASSLAGQGNEKLFF.

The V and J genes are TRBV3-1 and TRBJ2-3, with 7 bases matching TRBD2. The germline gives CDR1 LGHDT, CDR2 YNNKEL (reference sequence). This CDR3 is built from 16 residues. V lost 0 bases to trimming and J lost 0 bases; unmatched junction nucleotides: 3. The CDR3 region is CASSQEGGVSTDTQYF. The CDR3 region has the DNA TGTGCCAGCAGCCAAGAGGGGGGGGTTAGCACAGATACGCAGTATTTT.

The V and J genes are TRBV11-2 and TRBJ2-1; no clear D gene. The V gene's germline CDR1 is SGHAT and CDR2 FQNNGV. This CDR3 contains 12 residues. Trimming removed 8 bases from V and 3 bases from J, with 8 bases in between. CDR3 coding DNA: TGTGCCAGCGGCACAGACTACAATGAGCAGTTCTTC. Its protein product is CASGTDYNEQFF.

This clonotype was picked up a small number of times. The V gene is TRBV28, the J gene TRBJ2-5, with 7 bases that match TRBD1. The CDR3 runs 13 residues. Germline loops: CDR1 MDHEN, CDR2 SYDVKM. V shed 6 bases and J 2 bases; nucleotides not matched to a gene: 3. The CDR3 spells CASRGGRQETQYF. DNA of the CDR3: TGTGCCAGCAGAGGGGGCAGACAAGAGACCCAGTACTTC.

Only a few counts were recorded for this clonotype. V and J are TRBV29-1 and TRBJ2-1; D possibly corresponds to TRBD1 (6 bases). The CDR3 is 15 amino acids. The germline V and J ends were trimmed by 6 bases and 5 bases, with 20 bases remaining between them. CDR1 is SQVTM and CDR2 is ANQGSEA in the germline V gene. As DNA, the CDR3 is TGCAGCGTCCCGAATTGGACAGTTGACGACAATGAGCAGTTCTTC. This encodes CSVPNWTVDDNEQFF.

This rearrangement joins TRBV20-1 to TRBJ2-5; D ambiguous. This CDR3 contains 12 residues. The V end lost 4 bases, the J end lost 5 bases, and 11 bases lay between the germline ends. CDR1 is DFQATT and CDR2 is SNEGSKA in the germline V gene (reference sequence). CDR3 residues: CSAISEIETQYF. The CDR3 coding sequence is TGCAGTGCTATCTCGGAGATCGAGACCCAGTACTTC.

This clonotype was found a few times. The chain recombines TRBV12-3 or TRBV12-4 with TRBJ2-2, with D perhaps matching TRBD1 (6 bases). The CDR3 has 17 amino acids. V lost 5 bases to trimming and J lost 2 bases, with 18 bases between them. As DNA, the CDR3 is TGTGCCAGCAGTCCCTACCCAAATGGGGGCAACACCGGGGAGCTGTTTTTT. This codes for CASSPYPNGGNTGELFF.

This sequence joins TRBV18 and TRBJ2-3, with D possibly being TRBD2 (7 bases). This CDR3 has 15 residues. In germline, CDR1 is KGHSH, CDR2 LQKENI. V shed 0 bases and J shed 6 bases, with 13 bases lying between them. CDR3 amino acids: CASSPPLGGADTQYF. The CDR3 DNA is TGTGCCAGCTCACCACCCTTGGGGGGGGCCGATACGCAGTATTTT.

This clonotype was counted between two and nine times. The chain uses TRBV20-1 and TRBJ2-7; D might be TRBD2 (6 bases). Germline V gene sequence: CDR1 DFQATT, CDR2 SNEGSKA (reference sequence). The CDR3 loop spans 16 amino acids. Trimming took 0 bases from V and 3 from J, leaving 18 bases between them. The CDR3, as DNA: TGCAGTGCTAGAGATCCGGGGCGGCGGGGCCTCTACGAGCAGTACTTC. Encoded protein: CSARDPGRRGLYEQYF.

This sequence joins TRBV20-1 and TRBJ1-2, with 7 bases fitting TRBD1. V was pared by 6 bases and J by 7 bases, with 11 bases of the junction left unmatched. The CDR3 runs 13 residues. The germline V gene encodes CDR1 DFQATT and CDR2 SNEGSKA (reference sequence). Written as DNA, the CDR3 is TGCAGTGCCATGACAGGGACCGGACGTGGCTACACCTTC. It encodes CSAMTGTGRGYTF.

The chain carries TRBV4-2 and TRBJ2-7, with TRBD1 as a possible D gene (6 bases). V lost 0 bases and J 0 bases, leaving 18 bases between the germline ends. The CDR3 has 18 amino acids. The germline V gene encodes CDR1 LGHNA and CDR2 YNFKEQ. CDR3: CASSQDLGTWVSSYEQYF. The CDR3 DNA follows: TGTGCCAGCAGCCAAGATCTTGGGACATGGGTTAGCTCCTACGAGCAGTACTTC.

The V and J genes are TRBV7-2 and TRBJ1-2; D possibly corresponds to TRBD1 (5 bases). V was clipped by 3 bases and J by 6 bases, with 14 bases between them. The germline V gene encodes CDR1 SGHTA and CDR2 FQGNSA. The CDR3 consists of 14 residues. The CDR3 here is CASSFGQGKDGYTF. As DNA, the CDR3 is TGTGCCAGCAGCTTCGGACAAGGGAAGGATGGCTACACCTTC.

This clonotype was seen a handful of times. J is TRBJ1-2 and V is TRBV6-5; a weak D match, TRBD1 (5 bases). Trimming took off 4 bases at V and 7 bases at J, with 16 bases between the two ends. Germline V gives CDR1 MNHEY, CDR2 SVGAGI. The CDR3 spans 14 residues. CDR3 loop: CASSWGMGDGGYTF. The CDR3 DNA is TGTGCCAGCAGTTGGGGGATGGGGGACGGTGGCTACACCTTC.